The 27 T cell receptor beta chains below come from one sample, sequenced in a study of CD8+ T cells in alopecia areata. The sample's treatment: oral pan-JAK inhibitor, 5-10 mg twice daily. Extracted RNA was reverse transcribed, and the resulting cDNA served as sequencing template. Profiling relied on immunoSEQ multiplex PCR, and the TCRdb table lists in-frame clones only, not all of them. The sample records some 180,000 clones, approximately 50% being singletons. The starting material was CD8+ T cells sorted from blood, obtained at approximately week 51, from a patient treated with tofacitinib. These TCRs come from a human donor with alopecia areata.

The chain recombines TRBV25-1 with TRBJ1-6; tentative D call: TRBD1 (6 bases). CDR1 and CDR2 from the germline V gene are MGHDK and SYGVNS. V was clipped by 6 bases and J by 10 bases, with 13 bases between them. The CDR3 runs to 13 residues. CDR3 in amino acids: CASRTGIDSPLHF. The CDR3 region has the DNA TGTGCCAGCAGAACAGGGATTGACTCACCCCTCCACTTT.

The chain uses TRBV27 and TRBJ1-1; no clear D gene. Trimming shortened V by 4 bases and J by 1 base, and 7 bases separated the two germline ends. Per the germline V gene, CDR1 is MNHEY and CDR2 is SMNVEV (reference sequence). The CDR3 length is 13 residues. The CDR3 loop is CASSSFPNTEAFF. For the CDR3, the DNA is TGTGCCAGCAGTTCGTTTCCGAACACTGAAGCTTTCTTT.

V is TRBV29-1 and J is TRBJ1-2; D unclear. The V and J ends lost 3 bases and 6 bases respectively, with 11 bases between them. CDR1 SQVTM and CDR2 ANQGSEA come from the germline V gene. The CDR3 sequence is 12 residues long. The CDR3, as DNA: TGCAGCGTTGACGCGGGTTCAGATGGCTACACCTTC. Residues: CSVDAGSDGYTF.

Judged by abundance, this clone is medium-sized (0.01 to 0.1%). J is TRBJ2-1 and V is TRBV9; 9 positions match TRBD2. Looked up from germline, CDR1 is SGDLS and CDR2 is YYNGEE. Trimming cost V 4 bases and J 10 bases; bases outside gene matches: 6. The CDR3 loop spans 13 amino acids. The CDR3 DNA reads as TGTGCCAGCAGCATAACTAGCGGGCAAGAGCAGTTCTTC. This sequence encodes CASSITSGQEQFF.

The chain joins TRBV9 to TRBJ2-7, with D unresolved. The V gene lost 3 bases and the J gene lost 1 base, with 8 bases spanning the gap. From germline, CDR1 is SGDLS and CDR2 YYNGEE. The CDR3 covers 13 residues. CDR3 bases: TGTGCCAGCAGCGAAGGGCTGTCCTACGAGCAGTACTTC. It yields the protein CASSEGLSYEQYF.

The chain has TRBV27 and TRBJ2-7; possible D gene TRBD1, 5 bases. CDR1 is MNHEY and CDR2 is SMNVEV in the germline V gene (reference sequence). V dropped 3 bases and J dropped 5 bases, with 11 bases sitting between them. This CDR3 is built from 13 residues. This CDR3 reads CASSLSRAHEQYF. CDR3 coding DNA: TGTGCCAGCAGTTTGTCCAGGGCCCACGAGCAGTACTTC.

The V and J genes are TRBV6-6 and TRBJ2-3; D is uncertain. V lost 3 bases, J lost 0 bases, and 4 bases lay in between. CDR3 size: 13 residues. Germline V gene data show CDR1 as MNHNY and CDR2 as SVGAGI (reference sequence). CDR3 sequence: CASSYASTDTQYF. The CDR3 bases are TGTGCCAGCAGTTATGCTAGCACAGATACGCAGTATTTT.

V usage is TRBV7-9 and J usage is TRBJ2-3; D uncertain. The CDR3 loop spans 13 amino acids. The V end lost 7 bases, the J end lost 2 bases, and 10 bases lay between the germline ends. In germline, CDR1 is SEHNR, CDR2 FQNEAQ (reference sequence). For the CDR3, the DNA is TGTGCCAGCACCGTCTGGGACACAGATACGCAGTATTTT. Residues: CASTVWDTDTQYF. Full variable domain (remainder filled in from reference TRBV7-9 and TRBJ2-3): DTGVSQNPRHKITKRGQNVTFRCDPISEHNRLYWYRQTLGQGPEFLTYFQNEAQLEKSRLLSDRFSAERPKGSFSTLEIQRTEQGDSAMYLCASTVWDTDTQYFGPGTRLTVL.

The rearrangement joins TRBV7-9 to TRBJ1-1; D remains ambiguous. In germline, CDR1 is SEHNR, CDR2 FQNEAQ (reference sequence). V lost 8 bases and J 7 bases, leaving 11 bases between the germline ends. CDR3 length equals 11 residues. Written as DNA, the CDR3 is TGTGCCAGCGGCCTTGGGATTGAAGCTTTCTTT. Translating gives CASGLGIEAFF.

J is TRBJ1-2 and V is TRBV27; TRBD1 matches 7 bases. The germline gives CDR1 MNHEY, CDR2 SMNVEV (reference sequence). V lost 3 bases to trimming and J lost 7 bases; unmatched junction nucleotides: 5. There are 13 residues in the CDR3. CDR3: CASSFKGAGGYTF. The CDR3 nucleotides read TGTGCCAGCAGTTTTAAGGGGGCGGGTGGCTACACCTTC.

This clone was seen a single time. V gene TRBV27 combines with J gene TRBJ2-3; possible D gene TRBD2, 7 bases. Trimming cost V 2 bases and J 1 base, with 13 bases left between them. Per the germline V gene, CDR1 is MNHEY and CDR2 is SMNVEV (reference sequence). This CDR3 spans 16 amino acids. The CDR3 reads CASSLLRGAGTDTQYF. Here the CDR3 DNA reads TGTGCCAGCAGTTTACTTCGGGGGGCTGGCACAGATACGCAGTATTTT.

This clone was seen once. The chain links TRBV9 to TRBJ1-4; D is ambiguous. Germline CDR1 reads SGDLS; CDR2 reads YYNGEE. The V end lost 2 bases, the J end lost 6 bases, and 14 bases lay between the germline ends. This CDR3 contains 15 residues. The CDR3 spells CASSVRGNDDEKLFF. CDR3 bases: TGTGCCAGCAGCGTCAGAGGGAATGATGATGAAAAACTGTTTTTT.

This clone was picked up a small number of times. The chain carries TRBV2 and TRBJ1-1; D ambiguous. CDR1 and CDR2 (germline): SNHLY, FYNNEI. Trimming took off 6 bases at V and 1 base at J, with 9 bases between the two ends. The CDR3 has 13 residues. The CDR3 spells CASRAQRNTEAFF. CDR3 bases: TGTGCCAGCAGGGCACAGAGGAACACTGAAGCTTTCTTT.

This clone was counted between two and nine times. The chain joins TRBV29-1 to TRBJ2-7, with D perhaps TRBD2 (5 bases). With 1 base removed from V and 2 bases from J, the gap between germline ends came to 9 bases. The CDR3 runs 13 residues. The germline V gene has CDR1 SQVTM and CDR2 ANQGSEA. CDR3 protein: CSVEAGLTYEQYF. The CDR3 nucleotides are TGCAGCGTTGAAGCCGGACTCACCTACGAGCAGTACTTC.

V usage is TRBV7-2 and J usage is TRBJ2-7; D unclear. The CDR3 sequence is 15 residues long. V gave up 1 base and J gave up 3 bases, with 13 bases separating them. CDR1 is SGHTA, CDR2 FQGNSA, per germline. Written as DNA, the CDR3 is TGTGCCAGCAGCTTAGGGGCTGGGGTAGGCTACGAGCAGTACTTC. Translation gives CASSLGAGVGYEQYF.

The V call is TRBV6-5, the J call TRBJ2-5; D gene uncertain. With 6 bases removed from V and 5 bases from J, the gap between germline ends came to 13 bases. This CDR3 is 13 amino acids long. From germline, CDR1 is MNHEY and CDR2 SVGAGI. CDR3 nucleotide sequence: TGTGCCAGCAGCAATCATGTGGGGGAGACCCAGTACTTC. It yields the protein CASSNHVGETQYF.

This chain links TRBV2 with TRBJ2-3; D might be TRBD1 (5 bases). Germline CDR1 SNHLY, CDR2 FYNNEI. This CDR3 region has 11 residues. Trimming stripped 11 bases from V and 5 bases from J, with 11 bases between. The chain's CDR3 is CAPLRGDTQYF. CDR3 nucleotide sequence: TGTGCCCCACTAAGGGGAGATACGCAGTATTTT. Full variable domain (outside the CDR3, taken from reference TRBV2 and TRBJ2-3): EPEVTQTPSHQVTQMGQEVILRCVPISNHLYFYWYRQILGQKVEFLVSFYNNEISEKSEIFDDQFSVERPDGSNFTLKIRSTKLEDSAMYFCAPLRGDTQYFGPGTRLTVL.

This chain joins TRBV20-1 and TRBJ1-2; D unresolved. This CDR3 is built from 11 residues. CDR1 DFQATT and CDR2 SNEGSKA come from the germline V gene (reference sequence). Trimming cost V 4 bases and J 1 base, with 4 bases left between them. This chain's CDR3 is CSATDNYGYTF. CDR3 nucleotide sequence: TGCAGTGCTACGGATAACTATGGCTACACCTTC.

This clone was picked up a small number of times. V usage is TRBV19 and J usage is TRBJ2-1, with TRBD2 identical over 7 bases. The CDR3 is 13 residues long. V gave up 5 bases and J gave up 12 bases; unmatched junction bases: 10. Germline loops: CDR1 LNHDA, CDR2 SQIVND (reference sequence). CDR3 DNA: TGTGCCAGTAGTCCTCAGGGAGGGAACAGGCAGTTCTTC. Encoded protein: CASSPQGGNRQFF.

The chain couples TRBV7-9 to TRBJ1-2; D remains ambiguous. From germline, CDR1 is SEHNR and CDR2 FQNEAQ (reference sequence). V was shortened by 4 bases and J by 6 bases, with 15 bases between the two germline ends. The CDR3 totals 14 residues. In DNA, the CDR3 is TGTGCCAGCAGCTGGCCGCTACCCCGAGATGGCTACACCTTC. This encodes CASSWPLPRDGYTF.

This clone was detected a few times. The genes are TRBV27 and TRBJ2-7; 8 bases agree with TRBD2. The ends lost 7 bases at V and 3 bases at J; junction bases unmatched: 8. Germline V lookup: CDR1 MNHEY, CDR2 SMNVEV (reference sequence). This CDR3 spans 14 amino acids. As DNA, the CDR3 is TGTGCCAGCACCCCCGGCGGGGGGTACTACGAGCAGTACTTC. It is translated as CASTPGGGYYEQYF.

In DNA, the CDR3 is TGTGCCAGCAGCTACCCTAAGGACAGGGGTTGGACCGGGGAGCTGTTTTTT. It translates to CASSYPKDRGWTGELFF. This chain uses TRBV7-2 with TRBJ2-2; 9 bases are shared with TRBD1. The junction had 11 bases not matched to a gene; V was cut back by 4 bases and J by 5 bases. The germline V gene has CDR1 SGHTA and CDR2 FQGNSA. The CDR3 covers 17 residues. The variable domain in full, completed from reference TRBV7-2 and TRBJ2-2, reads GAGVSQSPSNKVTEKGKDVELRCDPISGHTALYWYRQSLGQGLEFLIYFQGNSAPDKSGLPSDRFSAERTGGSVSTLTIQRTQQEDSAVYLCASSYPKDRGWTGELFFGEGSRLTVL.

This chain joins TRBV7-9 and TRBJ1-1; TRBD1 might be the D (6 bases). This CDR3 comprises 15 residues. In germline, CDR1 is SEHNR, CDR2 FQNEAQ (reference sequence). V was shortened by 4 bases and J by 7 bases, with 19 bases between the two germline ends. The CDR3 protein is CASSSPGHGVIEAFF. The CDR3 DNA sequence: TGTGCCAGCAGCTCACCGGGACACGGGGTTATTGAAGCTTTCTTT.

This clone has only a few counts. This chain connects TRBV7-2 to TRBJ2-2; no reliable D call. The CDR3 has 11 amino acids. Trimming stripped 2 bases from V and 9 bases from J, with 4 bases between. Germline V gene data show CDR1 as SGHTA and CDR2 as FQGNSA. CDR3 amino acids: CASSLSRELFF. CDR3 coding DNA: TGTGCCAGCAGCTTATCGAGGGAGCTGTTTTTT.

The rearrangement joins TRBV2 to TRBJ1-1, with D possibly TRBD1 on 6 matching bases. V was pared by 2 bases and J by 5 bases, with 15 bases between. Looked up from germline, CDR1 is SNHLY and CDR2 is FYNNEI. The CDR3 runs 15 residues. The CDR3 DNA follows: TGTGCCAGCAGTGAAAGTTTATCCAGGGGAACTGAAGCTTTCTTT. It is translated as CASSESLSRGTEAFF.

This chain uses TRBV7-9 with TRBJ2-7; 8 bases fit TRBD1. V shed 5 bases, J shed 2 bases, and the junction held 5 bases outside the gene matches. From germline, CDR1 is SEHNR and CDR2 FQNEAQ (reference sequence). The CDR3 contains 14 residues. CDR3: CASSQGQAPYEQYF. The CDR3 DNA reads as TGTGCCAGCAGCCAGGGACAGGCACCCTACGAGCAGTACTTC.

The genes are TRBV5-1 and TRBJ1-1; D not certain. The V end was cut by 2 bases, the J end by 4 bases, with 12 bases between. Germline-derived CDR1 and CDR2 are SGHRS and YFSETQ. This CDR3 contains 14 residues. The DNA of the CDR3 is TGCGCCAGCAGCTTCGAACGGCAAACCACTGAAGCTTTCTTT. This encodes CASSFERQTTEAFF.